The source of this TCR beta chain is a study of blood T cell repertoires in COVID-19. The protocol was immunoSEQ multiplex PCR, while the TCRdb copy is restricted to in-frame clones and leaves out a portion. This table has around 340,000 clones, roughly 85% appearing once. The CDR3 covers 14 residues. The trim removed 4 bases at V and 8 bases at J, leaving 3 bases unmatched. Germline CDR1 reads SNHLY; CDR2 reads FYNNEI. The sample consisted of PBMCs or T cells enriched from blood (not recorded which). The V and J genes are TRBV2 and TRBJ2-4; the match to TRBD1 covers 12 bases. This sequence was found in a woman between 40 and 50 years old with acute COVID-19. The CDR3 spells CASSGGQGAYIQYF. CDR3 sequence (DNA): TGTGCCAGCAGTGGGGGACAGGGGGCATACATTCAGTACTTC.